The T cell receptor (beta chain) under discussion was sequenced for a study of cytomegalovirus exposure and HLA in healthy donors. Study-level results: 150 or so TCR beta chains were listed as cytomegalovirus-associated. While the bulk of TCR sequences proved rare, some public TCRs turned up in many donors. Earlier results showed most TCR beta V segments being productive about 87% or about 30% of the time. Versus the approximately 670-donor mean, an Asian-associated ancestry cluster reportedly showed fewer N-insertions in a later analysis.

As regards this clone: Its antigen is still unknown.

Germline V CDR1 and CDR2: MNHEY, SVGAGI. CDR3 size: 15 residues. The V segment lost 9 bases and the J segment 2 bases; nucleotides outside the gene matches: 10. The PCR employed 60 Vbeta primers together with 13 Jbeta primers. Some clones are missing from TCRdb's copy, which holds only in-frame ones; the method was immunoSEQ multiplex PCR. The profile shows some 87,000 clones, over 70% of them singletons. The origin of this receptor is a man aged 50-59 years in good health and CMV-seropositive. V gene TRBV6-5 combines with J gene TRBJ2-3, with TRBD2 matching over 8 bases. Material: PBMCs. The chain's CDR3 is CASFSGTSSTDTQYF. The CDR3 nucleotides are TGTGCCAGTTTTAGCGGGACCTCCTCCACAGATACGCAGTATTTT.